Listed below are T cell receptor beta chains from one sample, sequenced in a study of radiotherapy plus CTLA-4 blockade in lung cancer. This table comes from immunoSEQ multiplex PCR, and its TCRdb copy is limited to in-frame clones, with some not included. Among about 77,000 clones listed, nearly 75% were seen once. The material sequenced was peripheral blood, taken from a patient treated with radiotherapy plus ipilimumab. The receptor source for this set is a human donor with non-small cell lung cancer whose response to radiotherapy plus ipilimumab could not be evaluated. The CDR3 runs from the conserved cysteine through the conserved F or W. Fields, in order: D gene, J gene, CDR3 length, V gene, clone size, CDR3 DNA, CDR3 protein. D genes are given only for firm matches. Not every row has a clone size; where given, it reads once, few, many or a size class.

D gene: TRBD1; J gene: TRBJ1-1; CDR3 length: 15; V gene: TRBV6-1; clone size: few; CDR3 DNA: TGTGCCAGCAGTAGACAGGGGGCTGCGCACACTGAAGCTTTCTTT; CDR3 protein: CASSRQGAAHTEAFF
D gene: NA; J gene: TRBJ2-5; CDR3 length: 15; V gene: TRBV11-2; clone size: NA; CDR3 DNA: TGTGCCAGCAGCTTAGATTTAGACACAGAAGAGACCCAGTACTTC; CDR3 protein: CASSLDLDTEETQYF
D gene: NA; J gene: TRBJ2-7; CDR3 length: 13; V gene: TRBV13; clone size: NA; CDR3 DNA: TGTGCCAGCAGCTTAGGCGTCGGGGTTTGGCAGTACTTC; CDR3 protein: CASSLGVGVWQYF
D gene: NA; J gene: TRBJ1-2; CDR3 length: 16; V gene: TRBV4-2; clone size: once; CDR3 DNA: TGTGCCAGCAGGATGCTAGGGGGGGAACCCCCCTATCGCTACACCTTC; CDR3 protein: CASRMLGGEPPYRYTF
D gene: TRBD1; J gene: TRBJ2-3; CDR3 length: 15; V gene: TRBV19; clone size: once; CDR3 DNA: TGTGCCAGTAGTACCGGGACAGGTGGGAGGGATACGCAGTATTTT; CDR3 protein: CASSTGTGGRDTQYF
D gene: NA; J gene: TRBJ1-6; CDR3 length: 13; V gene: TRBV7-2; clone size: few; CDR3 DNA: TGTGCCAGCAGCTTAGTTCGGGATTCACCCCTCCACTTT; CDR3 protein: CASSLVRDSPLHF
D gene: TRBD1; J gene: TRBJ1-1; CDR3 length: 11; V gene: TRBV20-1; clone size: NA; CDR3 DNA: TGCAGTGCCTACCACAGGGGCAAAGCTTTCTTT; CDR3 protein: CSAYHRGKAFF
D gene: TRBD2; J gene: TRBJ2-1; CDR3 length: 17; V gene: TRBV4-3; clone size: NA; CDR3 DNA: TGCGCCAGCAGCCCCGCACTAGCGGGGGGGTCCTACAATGAGCAGTTCTTC; CDR3 protein: CASSPALAGGSYNEQFF
D gene: NA; J gene: TRBJ1-3; CDR3 length: 13; V gene: TRBV7-9; clone size: NA; CDR3 DNA: TGTGCCGCTTGGCGGAACTCTGGAAACACCATATATTTT; CDR3 protein: CAAWRNSGNTIYF
D gene: TRBD1; J gene: TRBJ1-6; CDR3 length: 13; V gene: TRBV6-6; clone size: NA; CDR3 DNA: TGTGCCAGCAGGCAGACAGGGAATTCACCCCTCCACTTT; CDR3 protein: CASRQTGNSPLHF
D gene: TRBD1; J gene: TRBJ1-2; CDR3 length: 16; V gene: TRBV5-1; clone size: NA; CDR3 DNA: TGCGCCAGCAGCTTGGAGGGGGTAGGACAGGGGTTTGGCTACACCTTC; CDR3 protein: CASSLEGVGQGFGYTF
D gene: NA; J gene: TRBJ2-1; CDR3 length: 12; V gene: TRBV5-1; clone size: NA; CDR3 DNA: TGCGCCAGCAGCTTGGAGAGGACAAACCTATTCTTC; CDR3 protein: CASSLERTNLFF
D gene: NA; J gene: TRBJ2-7; CDR3 length: 14; V gene: TRBV14; clone size: few; CDR3 DNA: TGTGCCAGCAGCCAAGGAGGTAGGGGGTACGAGCAGTACTTC; CDR3 protein: CASSQGGRGYEQYF
D gene: TRBD1; J gene: TRBJ2-5; CDR3 length: 15; V gene: TRBV13; clone size: NA; CDR3 DNA: TGTGCCAGCAGCTTAGTACAGGGGGCCCAAGAGACCCAGTACTTC; CDR3 protein: CASSLVQGAQETQYF
D gene: TRBD1; J gene: TRBJ1-1; CDR3 length: 13; V gene: TRBV4-3; clone size: NA; CDR3 DNA: TGCGCCAGCAGCAGGACAGGGAGTACTGAAGCTTTCTTT; CDR3 protein: CASSRTGSTEAFF